This T cell receptor beta chain derives from a study of T cells in Graves' hyperthyroidism and ophthalmopathy. Researchers amplified the TCR beta CDR3 regions from RNA transcripts. During a first-round RT-PCR of the TCR CDR3, the HTBI primer set was used. TCRdb re-called the multiplex PCR reads with MiXCR, one entry per CDR3 protein. The table shows about 130,000 distinct CDR3 sequences, with less than 25% occurring only once. Germline V gene lookup returns CDR1 SNHLY and CDR2 FYNNEI. The trim removed 6 bases at V and 10 bases at J, leaving 5 bases unmatched. The CDR3 has 12 residues. This clonotype was detected only a few times. Its antigen is as yet unknown. Hyperthyroidism was newly diagnosed in patients aged 18 to 65 (duration under 2 months). Broader study findings: The model foresaw ophthalmopathy a median roughly 6 months prior to onset. In the blood, most expanded thyroid clonotypes above 0.001 appeared as well.

The sample taken for sequencing was blood. The genes are TRBV2 and TRBJ1-3; 8 bases are a match to TRBD1. The receptor was derived from a woman between 45 and 60 years old with Graves' hyperthyroidism that later progressed to Graves' ophthalmopathy. CDR3 loop: CASRGTGQTIYF. The CDR3 DNA reads as TGTGCCAGCAGGGGGACAGGCCAGACCATATATTTT.